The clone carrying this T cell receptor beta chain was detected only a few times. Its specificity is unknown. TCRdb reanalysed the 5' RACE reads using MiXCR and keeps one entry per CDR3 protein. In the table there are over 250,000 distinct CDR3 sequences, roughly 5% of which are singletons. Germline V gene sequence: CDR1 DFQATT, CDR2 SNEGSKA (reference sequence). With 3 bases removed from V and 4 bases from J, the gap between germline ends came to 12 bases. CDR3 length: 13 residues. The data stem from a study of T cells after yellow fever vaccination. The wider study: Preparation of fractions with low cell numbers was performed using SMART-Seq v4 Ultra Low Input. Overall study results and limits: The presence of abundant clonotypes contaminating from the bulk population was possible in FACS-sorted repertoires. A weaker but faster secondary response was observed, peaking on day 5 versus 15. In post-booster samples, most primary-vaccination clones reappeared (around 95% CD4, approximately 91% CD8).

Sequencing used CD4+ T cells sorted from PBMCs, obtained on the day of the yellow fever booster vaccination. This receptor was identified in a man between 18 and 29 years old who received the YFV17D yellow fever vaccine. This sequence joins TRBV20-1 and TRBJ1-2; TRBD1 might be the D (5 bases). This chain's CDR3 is CSASSPGTYGYTF. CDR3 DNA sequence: TGCAGTGCTAGTTCCCCAGGGACCTATGGCTACACCTTC.